A selection of T cell receptor beta chains follows, all from one sample in a study of identical twins. MiXCR, applied by TCRdb to the 5' RACE reads, yields one record per CDR3 protein. This table holds 400,000 to 550,000 distinct CDR3 sequences, more than 13% found once. These data are also associated with another study on yellow fever vaccine responses in identical twins.

The sample comprised CD4+ T cells sorted from blood. The receptors come from a woman aged 18-29 years in good health. Both conserved end residues are part of each CDR3. A D gene is named only where the DNA matches it firmly. Clone sizes are given selectively: once, few, many, or a class where the clone is expanded.

abundance	d_gene	v_gene	j_gene	CDR3aa	CDR3nt
few	TRBD1	TRBV29-1	TRBJ1-2	CSVGGTGRGYTF	TGCAGCGTTGGGGGGACAGGGAGAGGCTACACCTTC
many	-	TRBV9	TRBJ2-3	CASSGLGGVRDTQYF	TGTGCCAGCAGCGGACTAGGAGGGGTGAGAGATACGCAGTATTTT
-	TRBD2	TRBV5-5	TRBJ2-2	CASSFMIAGTGELFF	TGTGCCAGCAGCTTTATGATAGCGGGCACCGGGGAGCTGTTTTTT
-	-	TRBV18	TRBJ2-5	CASSPPGTGKETQYF	TGTGCCAGCTCACCACCGGGAACAGGGAAAGAGACCCAGTACTTC
once	-	TRBV28	TRBJ2-7	CASSLSPFEQYF	TGTGCCAGCAGTTTAAGTCCGTTCGAGCAGTACTTC
few	-	TRBV29-1	TRBJ2-2	CSVVGLSTGELFF	TGCAGCGTTGTGGGACTTAGCACCGGGGAGCTGTTTTTT
many	-	TRBV29-1	TRBJ2-7	CSVLLRRGSEQYF	TGCAGCGTTTTACTCCGCCGTGGGTCTGAGCAGTACTTC
many	TRBD1	TRBV5-1	TRBJ2-1	CASSPDPGQGYNEQFF	TGCGCCAGCAGCCCTGATCCGGGACAGGGCTACAATGAGCAGTTCTTC
-	TRBD2	TRBV7-6	TRBJ2-2	CASSLLLSGGDGGELFF	TGTGCCAGCAGCCTCCTCCTTAGCGGGGGGGATGGCGGGGAGCTGTTTTTT
few	-	TRBV24-1	TRBJ2-2	CATSGRGTGELFF	TGTGCCACCAGTGGAAGAGGGACCGGGGAGCTGTTTTTT
-	TRBD1	TRBV14	TRBJ2-4	CASSQGQGAYIQYF	TGTGCCAGCAGCCAAGGACAGGGGGCTTACATTCAGTACTTC
few	-	TRBV27	TRBJ2-3	CASSFLSHGRGSDTQYF	TGTGCCAGCAGTTTTCTTTCCCACGGGCGCGGTTCAGATACGCAGTATTTT
-	TRBD2	TRBV5-6	TRBJ2-3	CASSPSGGRRTDTQYF	TGTGCCAGCAGCCCTAGCGGGGGTAGACGCACAGATACGCAGTATTTT
-	TRBD1	TRBV10-2	TRBJ1-2	CASSDVRGLCTF	TGCGCCAGCAGTGATGTTAGGGGGCTTTGCACCTTC
-	-	TRBV6-7	TRBJ2-3	CASRDAYF	TGTGCCAGCAGGGATGCGTATTTT
-	-	TRBV6-1	TRBJ2-5	CASSEEGVRETQYF	TGTGCCAGCAGTGAAGAGGGGGTGAGGGAGACCCAGTACTTC
-	-	TRBV30	TRBJ2-3	CAWSKSSNKDTQYF	TGTGCCTGGAGTAAAAGCTCAAATAAAGATACGCAGTATTTT
many	TRBD1	TRBV20-1	TRBJ2-3	CSVSGTGVLDTQYF	TGCAGTGTTTCCGGGACAGGGGTACTAGATACGCAGTATTTT
few	-	TRBV5-1	TRBJ2-2	CASSLGIGKVTGELFF	TGCGCCAGCAGCTTGGGTATAGGAAAGGTCACCGGGGAGCTGTTTTTT
few	TRBD2	TRBV11-2	TRBJ2-6	CASRPSGGSPSGANVLTF	TGTGCCAGCAGACCAAGCGGGGGAAGCCCCTCTGGGGCCAACGTCCTGACTTTC
-	TRBD1	TRBV12-3/TRBV12-4	TRBJ1-1	CASSPYRGNVEAFF	TGTGCCAGCAGTCCGTACAGGGGGAACGTTGAAGCTTTCTTT
many	-	TRBV27	TRBJ2-6	CASSLLSGANVLTF	TGTGCCAGCAGTTTACTCTCTGGGGCCAACGTCCTGACTTTC
few	TRBD1	TRBV9	TRBJ1-2	CASSVTPTGGEGYTF	TGTGCCAGCAGCGTCACCCCAACAGGGGGGGAAGGCTACACCTTC
-	TRBD1	TRBV4-3	TRBJ2-7	CASSQARGYEQYF	TGCGCCAGCAGCCAAGCCAGGGGGTACGAGCAGTACTTC
-	-	TRBV5-1	TRBJ2-3	CASSLDLGSRADTQYF	TGCGCCAGCAGCTTGGACCTGGGCAGCCGGGCAGATACGCAGTATTTT
-	-	TRBV2	TRBJ2-5	CASSEGTSETQYF	TGTGCCAGCAGTGAAGGGACATCAGAGACCCAGTACTTC
-	TRBD1	TRBV25-1	TRBJ1-1	CASSRGQVTEAFF	TGTGCCAGCAGTCGTGGACAGGTCACTGAAGCTTTCTTT
-	-	TRBV29-1	TRBJ1-2	CSVFGGGNYGYTF	TGCAGCGTTTTCGGAGGGGGTAACTATGGCTACACCTTC
-	-	TRBV29-1	TRBJ2-2	CSAPKAGNTGELFF	TGCAGCGCCCCCAAGGCAGGGAATACCGGGGAGCTGTTTTTT
few	-	TRBV6-1	TRBJ1-2	CASRVDYGYTF	TGTGCCAGCAGGGTCGACTATGGCTACACCTTC
-	TRBD2	TRBV12-3/TRBV12-4	TRBJ2-4	CASSPSGNAKNIQYF	TGTGCCAGCAGCCCCAGCGGGAATGCCAAAAACATTCAGTACTTC
few	-	TRBV5-1	TRBJ1-1	CASSPGRGGGTEAFF	TGCGCCAGCAGCCCAGGTAGGGGGGGCGGCACTGAAGCTTTCTTT
few	TRBD1	TRBV10-3	TRBJ2-1	CAISEQGNEQFF	TGTGCCATCAGTGAACAGGGGAATGAGCAGTTCTTC
few	-	TRBV9	TRBJ2-1	CASSVAGLSYNEQFF	TGTGCCAGCAGCGTAGCGGGGCTCTCCTACAATGAGCAGTTCTTC
many	TRBD1	TRBV5-1	TRBJ1-2	CASSPSTGGNYGYTF	TGCGCCAGCAGCCCATCGACAGGGGGTAACTATGGCTACACCTTC
-	-	TRBV25-1	TRBJ1-1	CASSALTEHTEAFF	TGTGCCAGCAGTGCCCTGACAGAGCACACTGAAGCTTTCTTT
few	-	TRBV21-1	TRBJ2-5	CASNRGLKETQYF	TGTGCCAGCAACCGAGGACTCAAAGAGACCCAGTACTTC
many	-	TRBV9	TRBJ2-6	CASSVAGISGANVLTF	TGTGCCAGCAGCGTAGCGGGAATCTCTGGGGCCAACGTCCTGACTTTC
-	-	TRBV4-3	TRBJ1-4	CASSQNPGWGEKLFF	TGCGCCAGCAGCCAGAACCCAGGGTGGGGTGAAAAACTGTTTTTT
-	TRBD2	TRBV6-1	TRBJ2-5	CASSSRGAGGPTKTQYF	TGTGCCAGCAGCTCCCGCGGGGCGGGAGGGCCGACAAAGACCCAGTACTTC
many	TRBD2	TRBV12-3/TRBV12-4	TRBJ2-5	CASTRTRNQETQYF	TGTGCCAGCACCCGGACTAGAAACCAAGAGACCCAGTACTTC